Shown below are 4 T cell receptor beta chains from a single sample sequenced in a study of Graves' ophthalmopathy and Graves' hyperthyroidism. Amplification of TCR beta CDR3 regions used RNA transcripts. HTBI-primed RT-PCR formed the first round, and a multiplex PCR formed the second. TCRdb re-called the multiplex PCR reads with MiXCR, one entry per CDR3 protein. The sample gives about 1.2 million distinct CDR3 sequences, about 36% of which show up once; roughly 10% is in the top ten. Sequenced material: peripheral blood or thyroid tissue (not recorded which). The source is an adult man with Graves' hyperthyroidism.

This chain links TRBV20-1 with TRBJ2-5; D not certain. This CDR3 is 11 amino acids long. V was cut by 3 bases and J by 1 base, with 3 bases left in between. CDR1 DFQATT and CDR2 SNEGSKA come from the germline V gene (reference sequence). CDR3 sequence reads: CSASIQETQYF. CDR3 nucleotides: TGCAGTGCTAGTATCCAAGAGACCCAGTACTTC.

This clonotype was counted many times. J is TRBJ2-7 and V is TRBV7-2, with 10 nucleotides matching TRBD2. The V segment lost 5 bases and the J segment 4 bases; nucleotides outside the gene matches: 5. This CDR3 comprises 14 residues. Germline CDR1 and CDR2: SGHTA and FQGNSA. CDR3 nucleotide sequence: TGTGCCAGCAGCACCAGCGGGGGGGTATACGAGCAGTACTTC. Translation gives CASSTSGGVYEQYF.

The chain links TRBV20-1 to TRBJ2-2, with D maybe TRBD1 (6 bases). The germline V gene encodes CDR1 DFQATT and CDR2 SNEGSKA (reference sequence). This CDR3 is built from 14 residues. The V end was cut by 8 bases, the J end by 4 bases, with 17 bases between. CDR3 protein: CSTNRDGSTGELFF. The CDR3 coding sequence is TGCAGTACGAACAGGGATGGTAGCACCGGGGAGCTGTTTTTT.

This clonotype was seen many times. CDR3: CASSIDSRYGYTF. The CDR3 coding sequence is TGTGCCAGTAGTATAGATTCGAGGTATGGCTACACCTTC. The chain is built from TRBV19 and TRBJ1-2; the D is unclear. Germline CDR1 is LNHDA and CDR2 is SQIVND (reference sequence). V lost 0 bases and J 5 bases, leaving 7 bases between the germline ends. The CDR3 extends over 13 amino acids. The whole variable domain, remainder taken from reference TRBV19 and TRBJ1-2, is DGGITQSPKYLFRKEGQNVTLSCEQNLNHDAMYWYRQDPGQGLRLIYYSQIVNDFQKGDIAEGYSVSREKKESFPLTVTSAQKNPTAFYLCASSIDSRYGYTFGSGTRLTVV.